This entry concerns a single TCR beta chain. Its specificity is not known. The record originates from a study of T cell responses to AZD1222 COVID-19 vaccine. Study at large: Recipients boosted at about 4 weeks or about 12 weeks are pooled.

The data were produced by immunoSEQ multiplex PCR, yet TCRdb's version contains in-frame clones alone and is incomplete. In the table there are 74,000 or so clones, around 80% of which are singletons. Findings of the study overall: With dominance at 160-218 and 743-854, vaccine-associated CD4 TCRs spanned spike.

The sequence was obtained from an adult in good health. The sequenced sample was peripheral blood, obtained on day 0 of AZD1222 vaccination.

The CDR3 reads CASNGQGFYEQYF. In nucleotides, the CDR3 is TGTGCCTCTAACGGACAGGGGTTCTACGAGCAGTACTTC. V usage is TRBV6-5 and J usage is TRBJ2-7; 9 bases map to TRBD1. The junction had 8 bases not matched to a gene; V was cut back by 11 bases and J by 3 bases. The CDR3 runs to 13 residues. Germline lookup yields CDR1 MNHEY and CDR2 SVGAGI.